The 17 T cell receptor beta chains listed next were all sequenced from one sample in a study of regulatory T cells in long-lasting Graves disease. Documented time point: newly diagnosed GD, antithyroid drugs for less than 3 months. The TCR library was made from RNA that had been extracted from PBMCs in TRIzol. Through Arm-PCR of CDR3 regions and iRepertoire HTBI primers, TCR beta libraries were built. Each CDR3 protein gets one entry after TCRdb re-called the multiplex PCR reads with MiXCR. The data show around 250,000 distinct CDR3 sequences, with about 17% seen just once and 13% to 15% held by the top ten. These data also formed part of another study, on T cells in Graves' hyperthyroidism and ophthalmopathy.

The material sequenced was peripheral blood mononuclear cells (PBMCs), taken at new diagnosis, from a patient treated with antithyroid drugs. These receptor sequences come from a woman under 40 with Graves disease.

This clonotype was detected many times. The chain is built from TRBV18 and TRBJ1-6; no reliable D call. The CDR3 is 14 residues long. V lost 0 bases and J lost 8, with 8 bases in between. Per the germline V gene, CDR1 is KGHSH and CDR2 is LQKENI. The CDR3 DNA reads TGTGCCAGCTCACCACCAGTCGAGGATTCACCCCTCCACTTT. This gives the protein CASSPPVEDSPLHF.

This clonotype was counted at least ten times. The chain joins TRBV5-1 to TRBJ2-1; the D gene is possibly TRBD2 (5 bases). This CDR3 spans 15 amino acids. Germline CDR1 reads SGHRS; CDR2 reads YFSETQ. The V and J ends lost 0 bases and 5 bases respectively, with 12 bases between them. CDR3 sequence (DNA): TGCGCCAGCAGCTTGGTCCTAGCTGGGAACAATGAGCAGTTCTTC. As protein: CASSLVLAGNNEQFF.

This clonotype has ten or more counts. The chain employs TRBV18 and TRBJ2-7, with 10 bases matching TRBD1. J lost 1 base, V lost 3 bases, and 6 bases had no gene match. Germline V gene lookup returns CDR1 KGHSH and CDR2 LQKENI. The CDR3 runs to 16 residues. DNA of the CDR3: TGTGCCAGCTCACCGACCGGGACAGGGGTTTCCTACGAGCAGTACTTC. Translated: CASSPTGTGVSYEQYF.

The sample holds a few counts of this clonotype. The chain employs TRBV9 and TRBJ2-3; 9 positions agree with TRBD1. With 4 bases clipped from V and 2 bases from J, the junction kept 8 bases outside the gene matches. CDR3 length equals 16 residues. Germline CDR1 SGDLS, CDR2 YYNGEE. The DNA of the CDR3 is TGTGCCAGCAGCTCACGGGACAGGGTGACCACAGATACGCAGTATTTT. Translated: CASSSRDRVTTDTQYF. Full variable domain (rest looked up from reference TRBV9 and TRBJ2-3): DSGVTQTPKHLITATGQRVTLRCSPRSGDLSVYWYQQSLDQGLQFLIQYYNGEERAKGNILERFSAQQFPDLHSELNLSSLELGDSALYFCASSSRDRVTTDTQYFGPGTRLTVL.

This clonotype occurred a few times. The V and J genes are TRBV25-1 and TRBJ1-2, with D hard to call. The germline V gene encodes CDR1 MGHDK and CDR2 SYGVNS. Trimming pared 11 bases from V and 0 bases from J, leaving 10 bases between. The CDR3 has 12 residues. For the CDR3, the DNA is TGTGCCTCGGCAGAGACTAACTATGGCTACACCTTC. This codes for CASAETNYGYTF.

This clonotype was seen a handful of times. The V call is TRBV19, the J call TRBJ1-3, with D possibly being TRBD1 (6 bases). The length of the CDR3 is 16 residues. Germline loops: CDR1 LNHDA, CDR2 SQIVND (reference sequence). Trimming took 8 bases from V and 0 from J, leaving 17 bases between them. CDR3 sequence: CASRSPDSFSGNTIYF. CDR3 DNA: TGTGCCAGTCGCTCTCCGGACAGCTTCTCTGGAAACACCATATATTTT.

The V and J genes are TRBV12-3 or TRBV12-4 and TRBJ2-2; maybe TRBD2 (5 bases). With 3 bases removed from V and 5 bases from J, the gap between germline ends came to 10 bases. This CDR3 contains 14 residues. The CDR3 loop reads CASSFGIPTGELFF. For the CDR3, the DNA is TGTGCCAGCAGTTTCGGGATACCAACCGGGGAGCTGTTTTTT.

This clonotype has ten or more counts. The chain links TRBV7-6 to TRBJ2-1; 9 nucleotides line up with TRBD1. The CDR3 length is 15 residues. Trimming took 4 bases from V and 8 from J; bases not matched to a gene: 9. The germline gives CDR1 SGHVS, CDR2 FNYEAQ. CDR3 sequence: CASSYRDRAVDEQFF. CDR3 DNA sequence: TGTGCCAGCAGCTACCGGGACAGGGCTGTCGATGAGCAGTTCTTC.

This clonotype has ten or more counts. The CDR3 reads CATSSDSYNEQFF. The CDR3, as DNA: TGTGCCACCAGTTCCGACAGCTACAATGAGCAGTTCTTC. The chain recombines TRBV24-1 with TRBJ2-1, with D possibly being TRBD1 (5 bases). The CDR3 is 13 amino acids. Germline V gene sequence: CDR1 KGHDR, CDR2 SFDVKD. V was trimmed by 6 bases and J by 3 bases, leaving 8 bases between them.

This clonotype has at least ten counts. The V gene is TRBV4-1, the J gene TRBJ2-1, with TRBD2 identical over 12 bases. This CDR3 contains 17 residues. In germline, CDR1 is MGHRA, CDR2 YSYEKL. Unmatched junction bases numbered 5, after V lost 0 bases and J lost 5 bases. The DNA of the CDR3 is TGCGCCAGCAGCCAAGAACGGAGGACTAGCGGGGACAATGAGCAGTTCTTC. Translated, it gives CASSQERRTSGDNEQFF.

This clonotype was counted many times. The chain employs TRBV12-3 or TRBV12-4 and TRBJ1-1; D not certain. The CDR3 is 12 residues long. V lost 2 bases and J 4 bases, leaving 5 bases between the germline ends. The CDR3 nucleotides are TGTGCCAGCAGTTTATCCAGCACTGAAGCTTTCTTT. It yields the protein CASSLSSTEAFF.

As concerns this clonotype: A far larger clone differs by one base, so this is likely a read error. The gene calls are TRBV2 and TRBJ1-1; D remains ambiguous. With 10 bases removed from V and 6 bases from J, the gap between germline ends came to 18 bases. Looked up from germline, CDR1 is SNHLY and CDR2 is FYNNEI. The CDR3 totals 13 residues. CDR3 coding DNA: TGTGCCAACAGCACTCGCCGAGGGTCTGAAGCTTTCTTT. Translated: CANSTRRGSEAFF.

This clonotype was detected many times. DNA for the CDR3: TGTGCCAGCAGCTTAGATTTGGCAGGGGGCTCCTATGGCTACACCTTC. Encoded protein: CASSLDLAGGSYGYTF. The chain has TRBV11-2 and TRBJ1-2, with TRBD1 matching 8 bases. The CDR3 sequence is 16 residues long. V lost 0 bases and J lost 4; bases outside the gene matches: 7. Germline-derived CDR1 and CDR2 are SGHAT and FQNNGV.

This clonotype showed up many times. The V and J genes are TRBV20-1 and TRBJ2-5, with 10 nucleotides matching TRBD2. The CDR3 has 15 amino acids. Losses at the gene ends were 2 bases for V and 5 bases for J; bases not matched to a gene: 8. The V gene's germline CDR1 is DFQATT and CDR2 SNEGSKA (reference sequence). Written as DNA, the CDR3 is TGCAGTGCTAGACTAGCGGGGGTTCCAAGGGAGACCCAGTACTTC. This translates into CSARLAGVPRETQYF.

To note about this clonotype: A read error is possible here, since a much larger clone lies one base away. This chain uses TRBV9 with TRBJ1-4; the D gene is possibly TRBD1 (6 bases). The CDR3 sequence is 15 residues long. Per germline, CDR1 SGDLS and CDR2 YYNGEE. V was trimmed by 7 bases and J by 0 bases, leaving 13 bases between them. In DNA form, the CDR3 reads TGTGCCAGCGGCGCGGACAGCGCAACTAATGAAAAACTGTTTTTT. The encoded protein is CASGADSATNEKLFF.

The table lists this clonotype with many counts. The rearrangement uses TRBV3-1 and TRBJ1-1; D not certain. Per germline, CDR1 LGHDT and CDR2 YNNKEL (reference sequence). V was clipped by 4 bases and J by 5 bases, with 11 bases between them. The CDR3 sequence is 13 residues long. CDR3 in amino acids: CASSPEAGTEAFF. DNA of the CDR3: TGTGCCAGCAGCCCCGAAGCTGGGACTGAAGCTTTCTTT.

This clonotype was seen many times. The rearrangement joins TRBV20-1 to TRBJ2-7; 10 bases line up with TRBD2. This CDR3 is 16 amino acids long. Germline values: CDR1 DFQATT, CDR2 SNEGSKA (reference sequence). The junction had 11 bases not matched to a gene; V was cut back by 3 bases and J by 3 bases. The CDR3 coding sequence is TGCAGTGCTAGGCCCGTAACTAGCGGGGAAAGCTACGAGCAGTACTTC. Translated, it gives CSARPVTSGESYEQYF.